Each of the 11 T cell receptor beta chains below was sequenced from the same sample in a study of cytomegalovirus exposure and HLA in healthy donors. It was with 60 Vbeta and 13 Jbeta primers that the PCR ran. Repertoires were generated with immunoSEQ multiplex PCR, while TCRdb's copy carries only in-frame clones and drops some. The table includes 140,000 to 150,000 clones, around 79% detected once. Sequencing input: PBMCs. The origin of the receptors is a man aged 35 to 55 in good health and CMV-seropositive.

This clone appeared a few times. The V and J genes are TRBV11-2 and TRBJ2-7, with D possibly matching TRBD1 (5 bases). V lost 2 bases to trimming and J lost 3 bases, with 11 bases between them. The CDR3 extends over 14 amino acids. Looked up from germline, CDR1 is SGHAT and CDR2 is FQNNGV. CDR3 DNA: TGTGCCAGCAGCTTAAAGCCAGGGCTCTACGAGCAGTACTTC. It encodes CASSLKPGLYEQYF. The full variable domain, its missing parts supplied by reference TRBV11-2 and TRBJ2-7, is EAGVAQSPRYKIIEKRQSVAFWCNPISGHATLYWYQQILGQGPKLLIQFQNNGVVDDSQLPKDRFSAERLKGVDSTLKIQPAKLEDSAVYLCASSLKPGLYEQYFGPGTRLTVT.

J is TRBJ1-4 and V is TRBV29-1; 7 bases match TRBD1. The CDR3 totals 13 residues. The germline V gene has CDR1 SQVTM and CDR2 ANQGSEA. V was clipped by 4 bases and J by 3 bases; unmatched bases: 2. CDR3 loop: CSVARGANEKLFF. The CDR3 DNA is TGCAGCGTTGCCAGGGGGGCTAATGAAAAACTGTTTTTT.

CDR3 amino acids: CSDWDSYLKDTGELFF. The CDR3 DNA reads as TGCAGCGATTGGGACTCCTACCTAAAGGACACCGGGGAGCTGTTTTTT. V usage is TRBV29-1 and J usage is TRBJ2-2, with D possibly being TRBD2 (6 bases). From germline, CDR1 is SQVTM and CDR2 ANQGSEA. This CDR3 has 16 residues. Trimming took off 7 bases at V and 3 bases at J, with 21 bases between the two ends.

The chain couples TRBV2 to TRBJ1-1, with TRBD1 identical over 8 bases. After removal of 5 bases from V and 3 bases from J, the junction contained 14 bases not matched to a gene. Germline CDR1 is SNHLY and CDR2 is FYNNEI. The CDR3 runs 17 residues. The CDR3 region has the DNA TGTGCCAGCAGTTCTTCACCCCAGGGGGCTGGGGACACTGAAGCTTTCTTT. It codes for CASSSSPQGAGDTEAFF.

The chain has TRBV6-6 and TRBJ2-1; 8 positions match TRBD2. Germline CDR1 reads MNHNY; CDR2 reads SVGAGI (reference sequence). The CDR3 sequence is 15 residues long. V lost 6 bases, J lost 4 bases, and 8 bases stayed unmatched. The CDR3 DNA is TGTGCCAGCAGCCTCGTAACTAGCGGTTACAATGAGCAGTTCTTC. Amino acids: CASSLVTSGYNEQFF.

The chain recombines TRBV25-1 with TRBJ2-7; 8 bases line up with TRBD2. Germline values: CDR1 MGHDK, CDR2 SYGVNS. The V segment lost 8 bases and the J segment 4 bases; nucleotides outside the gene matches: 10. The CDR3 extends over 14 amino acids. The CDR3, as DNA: TGTGCCAGCGCTAGGGGGACTAGTCCTTACGAGCAGTACTTC. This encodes CASARGTSPYEQYF.

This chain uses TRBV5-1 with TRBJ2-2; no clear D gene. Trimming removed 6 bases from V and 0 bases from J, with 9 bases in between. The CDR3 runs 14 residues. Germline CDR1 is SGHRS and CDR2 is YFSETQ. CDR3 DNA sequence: TGCGCCAGCACCCTGACAACGAACACCGGGGAGCTGTTTTTT. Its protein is CASTLTTNTGELFF.

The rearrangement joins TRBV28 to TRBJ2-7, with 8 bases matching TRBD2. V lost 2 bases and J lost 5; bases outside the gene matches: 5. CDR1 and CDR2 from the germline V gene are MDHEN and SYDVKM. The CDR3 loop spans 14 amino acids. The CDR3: CASSLGRAGDEQYF. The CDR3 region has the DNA TGTGCCAGCAGTTTAGGTCGAGCGGGGGACGAGCAGTACTTC.

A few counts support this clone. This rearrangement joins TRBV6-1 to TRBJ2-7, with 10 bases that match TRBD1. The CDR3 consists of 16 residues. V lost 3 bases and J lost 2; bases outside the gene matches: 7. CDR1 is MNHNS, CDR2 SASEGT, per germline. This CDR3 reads CASSDLRDRGTYEQYF. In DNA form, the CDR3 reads TGTGCCAGCAGTGATCTCCGGGACAGGGGAACCTACGAGCAGTACTTC.

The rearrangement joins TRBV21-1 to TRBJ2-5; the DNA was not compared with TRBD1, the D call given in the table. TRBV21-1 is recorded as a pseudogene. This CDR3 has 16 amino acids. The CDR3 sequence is CASSKEDGTGDRGQYF. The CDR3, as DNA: TGTGCCAGCAGCAAAGAGGATGGTACAGGGGACCGGGGCCAGTACTTC.

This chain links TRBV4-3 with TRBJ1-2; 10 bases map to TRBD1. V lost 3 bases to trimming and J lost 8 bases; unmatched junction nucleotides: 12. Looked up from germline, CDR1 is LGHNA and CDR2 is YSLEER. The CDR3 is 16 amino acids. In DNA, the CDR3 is TGCGCCAGCAGCCAGGACCAAGACAGGGGGCTCCGAGGCTACACCTTC. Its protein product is CASSQDQDRGLRGYTF.